This TCR beta chain was identified during a study of shared clonotypes between healthy human individuals. Assay execution took place at the deep level. Some clones are missing from TCRdb's copy, which holds only in-frame ones; the method was immunoSEQ multiplex PCR. This sample has some 2,100,000 clones, with roughly 91% found just once. CD45RO-negative cells were positively selected for CCR7, leaving out terminally differentiated effector memory CD45RA+ cells. This clone was recorded a few times. The V end lost 0 bases, the J end lost 6 bases, and 6 bases lay between the germline ends. The length of the CDR3 is 12 residues. Germline V CDR1 and CDR2: KGHSH, LQKENI.

This sequence was found in a man between 18 and 29 years old in good health. Some clones in this sample may be carry-over from other donors' samples. V is TRBV18 and J is TRBJ2-7, with D perhaps matching TRBD1 (5 bases). The sequencing input was naive CD8+ T cells from PBMCs. The CDR3 DNA follows: TGTGCCAGCTCACCACCAGGGGCCGAGCAGTACTTC. Its translation is CASSPPGAEQYF.